This is a list of T cell receptor beta chains from one sample in a study of T cell changes during pregnancy in multiple sclerosis. The assay was immunoSEQ multiplex PCR, and TCRdb's table has in-frame clones only and misses some. The sample lists about 57,000 clones; roughly 90% were seen once. The sequenced sample was peripheral blood, obtained after pregnancy. The source is a female donor in good health, enrolled as a control in a pregnancy study. Both conserved end residues are part of each CDR3. Fields, in order: J gene, clone size, V gene, D gene, CDR3 DNA, CDR3 protein. The D gene is left open where the match is weak. Clone size appears in some rows only: once, few, many, or a class for an expanded clone.

TRBJ2-1 | . | TRBV28 | . | TGTGCCAGCTTCCCCTCGGGTGGGAGCAACAATGAGCAGTTCTTC | CASFPSGGSNNEQFF
TRBJ2-5 | . | TRBV27 | TRBD2 | TGTGCCAGCAGCCAACTAGCGGGAGGGCAAGAGACCCAGTACTTC | CASSQLAGGQETQYF
TRBJ2-1 | . | TRBV7-6 | TRBD2 | TGTGCCAGCAGCTTAGAAGTGACTAGCGGGGGCGCAAACCAGTTCTTC | CASSLEVTSGGANQFF
TRBJ2-6 | . | TRBV2 | . | TGTGCCAGCAGTCGTTCTGGGGCCAACGTCCTGACTTTC | CASSRSGANVLTF
TRBJ1-1 | . | TRBV2 | TRBD1 | TGTGCCAGCAGGGCCCGACAGGGGCGCTTGAACACTGAAGCTTTCTTT | CASRARQGRLNTEAFF
TRBJ1-1 | . | TRBV5-6 | . | TGTGCCAGCAGCTTGCAGGCCCTAAACACTGAAGCTTTCTTT | CASSLQALNTEAFF
TRBJ2-7 | . | TRBV18 | . | TGTGCCAGCTCATCAACCCTAGGAGAGCAGTACTTC | CASSSTLGEQYF
TRBJ2-7 | . | TRBV6-5 | TRBD2 | TGTGCCAGCAGTTCCCTAGCGGGTCGATACGAGCAGTACTTC | CASSSLAGRYEQYF
TRBJ2-2 | once | TRBV7-8 | TRBD2 | TGTGCCAGCAGCCGCAGCGGGGTCACCGGGGAGCTGTTTTTT | CASSRSGVTGELFF
TRBJ2-2 | . | TRBV5-6 | TRBD1 | TGTGCCAGCAGCTCCCCAGTGGGACAGACATACACCGGGGAGCTGTTTTTT | CASSSPVGQTYTGELFF
TRBJ2-7 | . | TRBV28 | TRBD1 | TGTGCCAGCAGAAAACAGGGGGTATACGAGCAGTACTTC | CASRKQGVYEQYF
TRBJ2-1 | . | TRBV5-4 | TRBD2 | TGTGCCAGCAGCTACCGGACTAGTTACCACAATGAGCAGTTCTTC | CASSYRTSYHNEQFF
TRBJ2-7 | . | TRBV5-1 | . | TGCGCCAGCAGCGCCGAGCAGGGACTTTCCTACGAGCAGTACTTC | CASSAEQGLSYEQYF
TRBJ2-7 | . | TRBV19 | TRBD1 | TGTGCCAGTAGTACCGGGACAGGGTTTCAATACGAGCAGTACTTC | CASSTGTGFQYEQYF
TRBJ2-7 | . | TRBV5-4 | . | TGTGCCAGCAGACCTGGGACGGGGGGCGACGAGCAGTACTTC | CASRPGTGGDEQYF
TRBJ2-7 | . | TRBV7-2 | . | TGTGCCAGCAGCTTAAACCCTCCTAGCGTGTCCTACGAGCAGTACTTC | CASSLNPPSVSYEQYF
TRBJ1-4 | . | TRBV28 | . | TGTGCCAGCAGTTCTGGCCTAGATGAAAAACTGTTTTTT | CASSSGLDEKLFF
TRBJ2-1 | . | TRBV5-5 | TRBD2 | TGTGCCAGCAGCTTCACTGACAGACTAGCGCGTGCCTACAATGAGCAGTTCTTC | CASSFTDRLARAYNEQFF
TRBJ1-1 | few | TRBV30 | TRBD1 | TGTGCCTCGAGGACAGGTCTGGCCACTGAAGCTTTCTTT | CASRTGLATEAFF
TRBJ1-1 | . | TRBV7-8 | . | TGTGCCAGCAGCTCATTACGGGGGGTAGACACTGAAGCTTTCTTT | CASSSLRGVDTEAFF
TRBJ2-6 | . | TRBV18 | TRBD1 | TGTGCCAGCTCACCGTTTCCCCCGGGACAGGGGGCTTCTGGGGCCAACGTCCTGACTTTC | CASSPFPPGQGASGANVLTF
TRBJ2-7 | . | TRBV6-5 | TRBD2 | TGTGCCAGCAGTTCTCGGGAGGACGAGCAGTACTTC | CASSSREDEQYF
TRBJ2-1 | once | TRBV5-1 | TRBD2 | TGCGCCAGCAGTGGAGCGGGGGGTTTCTCCTACAATGAGCAGTTCTTC | CASSGAGGFSYNEQFF
TRBJ2-7 | . | TRBV28 | . | TGTGCCAGCAGTCCCCCAGGGGAGCAGTACTTC | CASSPPGEQYF
TRBJ2-1 | . | TRBV15 | TRBD2 | TGTGCCACCAGCAGAGGTGTACCCGCGGGAGGGCCATCCAATGAGCAGTTCTTC | CATSRGVPAGGPSNEQFF
TRBJ1-4 | . | TRBV28 | TRBD1 | TGTGCCAGCAGTCACCTGACAGGGAAAGACGGTAATGAAAAACTGTTTTTT | CASSHLTGKDGNEKLFF
TRBJ1-2 | . | TRBV6-1 | . | TGTGCCAGCCATCCGGACACTGTCTATGGCTACACCTTC | CASHPDTVYGYTF
TRBJ1-5 | once | TRBV19 | TRBD1 | TGTGCCAGTAGTATTAGCAGGGGGCAAGAGCAGCCCCAGCATTTT | CASSISRGQEQPQHF
TRBJ1-5 | few | TRBV6-1 | . | TGTGCCAGCAGTGAAGCGACAGATACCAATCAGCCCCAGCATTTT | CASSEATDTNQPQHF
TRBJ1-2 | . | TRBV4-3 | TRBD1 | TGCGCCAGCAGCCAAGGGGCAGGGGGGTATGGCTACACCTTC | CASSQGAGGYGYTF
TRBJ2-5 | . | TRBV14 | . | TGTGCCAGCAGCCAAGATACCCTCGGGGAGACCCAGTACTTC | CASSQDTLGETQYF
TRBJ1-1 | once | TRBV7-9 | TRBD1 | TGTGCCAGCAGCTTAGGGGCAGGGGGACACACTGAAGCTTTCTTT | CASSLGAGGHTEAFF
TRBJ1-2 | few | TRBV6-4 | TRBD1 | TGTGCCAGCAGCCCCACGACGCAGGGGGGTGGCTACACCTTC | CASSPTTQGGGYTF
TRBJ2-3 | once | TRBV7-8 | . | TGTGCCAGCAGCTCCCCACCGGGAGAGACGCAGTATTTT | CASSSPPGETQYF
TRBJ2-3 | . | TRBV27 | . | TGTGCCAGCAGTACAGGGCTTAGCACAGATACGCAGTATTTT | CASSTGLSTDTQYF
TRBJ2-1 | . | TRBV2 | . | TGTGCCAGCAGTGATCGACTCCGAACTAGGGAGCAGTTCTTC | CASSDRLRTREQFF
TRBJ1-3 | . | TRBV28 | . | TGTGCCATCGTGGACCGGGGGGGAAACACCATATATTTT | CAIVDRGGNTIYF
TRBJ2-2 | . | TRBV2 | TRBD1 | TGTGCCAGCAGAGGTCCAGGGGGCAACACCGGGGAGCTGTTTTTT | CASRGPGGNTGELFF
TRBJ1-2 | . | TRBV7-3 | TRBD1 | TGTGCCAGCAGCTTAGGGCAGGGGGCTTATGGCTACACCTTC | CASSLGQGAYGYTF
TRBJ2-2 | once | TRBV10-1 | . | TGCGCCAGCAGTGAATTCGGTTCCGTGCACGCCGGGGAGCTGTTTTTT | CASSEFGSVHAGELFF
TRBJ2-3 | . | TRBV28 | TRBD1 | TGTGCCAGCAGTTCGGACAGGGTCTCCTTGTATACGCAGTATTTT | CASSSDRVSLYTQYF
TRBJ1-2 | . | TRBV19 | . | TGTGCCAGTAGTATTTGGGGGGATTATGGCTACACCTTC | CASSIWGDYGYTF
TRBJ2-2 | . | TRBV7-3 | . | TGTGCCAGCAGCTTAACGGGAACACAGGGGAGGAAGGAGCTGTTTTTT | CASSLTGTQGRKELFF
TRBJ1-2 | . | TRBV6-5 | TRBD1 | TGTGCCAGCAGCTTATCGGGACAGGGAAACTATGGCTACACCTTC | CASSLSGQGNYGYTF
TRBJ1-2 | . | TRBV7-8 | . | TGTGCCAGCAGCCCCTCCAGGGAAATCTATGGCTACACCTTC | CASSPSREIYGYTF
TRBJ2-1 | once | TRBV7-3 | TRBD2 | TGTGCCAGCAGCTTGGAGCGGGAGGGGGAGCAGTTCTTC | CASSLEREGEQFF
TRBJ1-2 | . | TRBV7-9 | . | TGTGCCAGCAGCTTATCCCTGGGTATGGGAGATGGCTACACCTTC | CASSLSLGMGDGYTF
TRBJ2-1 | . | TRBV19 | . | TGTGCCAGTACCTATGGGGACAAACGGCACAATGAGCAGTTCTTC | CASTYGDKRHNEQFF
TRBJ1-1 | . | TRBV4-2 | . | TGTGCCAGCAGCCAAGACACCGGGACTCCTACCGGGACTGAAGCTTTCTTT | CASSQDTGTPTGTEAFF